A selection of T cell receptor beta chains follows, all from one sample in a study of blood T cell repertoires in COVID-19. Profiled with immunoSEQ multiplex PCR; TCRdb holds only in-frame clones, not every one. The sample consists of about 280,000 clones, about four fifths of them appearing once. Specimen: PBMCs or T cells enriched from blood (not recorded which). The receptors come from a man in his forties or fifties who had been exposed to COVID-19. Each CDR3 is given with its conserved first and last residue. The D gene is left open where the match is weak. Size is omitted from some rows. Given values are once, few, many or a class for expanded clones.

len	v_gene	abundance	d_gene	j_gene	CDR3aa	CDR3nt
16	TRBV6-5	few	TRBD1	TRBJ2-3	CASSYGGTGSTDTQYF	TGTGCCAGCAGTTACGGGGGGACAGGGAGCACAGATACGCAGTATTTT
15	TRBV7-6	.	TRBD2	TRBJ2-7	CASSLVAGRAYGQYF	TGTGCCAGCAGCTTAGTAGCGGGACGGGCGTACGGGCAGTACTTC
19	TRBV19	.	.	TRBJ2-6	CASSMARENPYSGANVLTF	TGTGCCAGTAGTATGGCTAGGGAGAATCCCTACTCTGGGGCCAACGTCCTGACTTTC
14	TRBV4-2	.	TRBD1	TRBJ2-5	CASSPSDREETQYF	TGTGCCAGCAGCCCCTCCGACAGGGAGGAGACCCAGTACTTC
16	TRBV24-1	.	TRBD1	TRBJ2-5	CATSVVGTGGRETQYF	TGTGCCACCAGTGTCGTCGGGACAGGGGGTCGGGAGACCCAGTACTTC
17	TRBV18	.	TRBD2	TRBJ2-3	CASSPLFTSGRADTQYF	TGTGCCAGCTCACCACTCTTTACTAGCGGGAGAGCCGATACGCAGTATTTT
13	TRBV20-1	.	.	TRBJ2-5	CSASDRNQETQYF	TGCAGTGCTAGTGACAGAAACCAAGAGACCCAGTACTTC
12	TRBV6-2/TRBV6-3	.	.	TRBJ1-2	CASSYSGGGYTF	TGTGCCAGCAGTTACTCGGGAGGAGGCTACACCTTC
18	TRBV24-1	.	TRBD1	TRBJ1-2	CATSDSSAGGVRFYGYTF	TGTGCCACCAGTGATAGCTCGGCAGGGGGCGTCAGGTTCTATGGCTACACCTTC
13	TRBV29-1	.	.	TRBJ2-7	CSVESTESYEQYF	TGCAGCGTTGAAAGTACGGAGTCCTACGAGCAGTACTTC
18	TRBV7-6	.	.	TRBJ1-3	CASSLMSGRASSGNTIYF	TGTGCCAGCAGCTTAATGTCGGGCAGGGCTAGCTCTGGAAACACCATATATTTT
16	TRBV7-2	.	TRBD1	TRBJ2-2	CASSLSGQGNTGELFF	TGTGCCAGCAGCTTATCCGGACAGGGGAACACCGGGGAGCTGTTTTTT
16	TRBV30	.	TRBD2	TRBJ2-4	CAWSRGLAGGKNIQYF	TGTGCCTGGAGTAGGGGACTAGCGGGAGGGAAAAACATTCAGTACTTC
13	TRBV5-6	.	.	TRBJ1-6	CASMEDGNSPLHF	TGTGCCAGCATGGAGGACGGGAATTCACCCCTCCACTTT
12	TRBV6-5	.	TRBD1	TRBJ2-7	CASRHNRTGKFF	TGTGCCAGCAGACACAATCGGACAGGGAAGTTCTTC
14	TRBV6-4	.	TRBD1	TRBJ1-2	CASSDSPDRDGYTF	TGTGCCAGCAGTGACTCGCCTGACAGGGATGGCTACACCTTC
16	TRBV5-1	.	.	TRBJ2-5	CASSLMGPQYQETQYF	TGCGCCAGCAGCTTGATGGGGCCCCAGTACCAAGAGACCCAGTACTTC
14	TRBV3-1/TRBV3-2	.	.	TRBJ1-2	CASSQMEGSYGYTF	TGTGCCAGCAGCCAAATGGAGGGGTCGTACGGCTACACCTTC
14	TRBV12-5	.	.	TRBJ1-5	CASGLVLENQPQHF	TGTGCTAGTGGTTTGGTGTTAGAGAATCAGCCCCAGCATTTT
15	TRBV6-6	.	.	TRBJ2-2	CASIRDSTNTGELFF	TGTGCCAGCATTAGAGACAGTACGAACACCGGGGAGCTGTTTTTT
13	TRBV7-7	.	.	TRBJ2-5	CASSLTVGETQYF	TGTGCTAGCAGCTTGACTGTCGGAGAGACCCAGTACTTC
13	TRBV24-1	.	TRBD1	TRBJ1-2	CATSDFDRAGYTF	TGTGCCACCAGTGATTTTGACAGGGCGGGCTACACCTTC
14	TRBV11-3	.	.	TRBJ2-7	CASSLRLPGYEQYF	TGTGCCAGCAGCTTACGTCTTCCCGGGTACGAGCAGTACTTC
12	TRBV9	.	.	TRBJ2-2	CASSVNPSELFF	TGTGCCAGCAGCGTCAACCCCAGTGAGCTGTTTTTT
15	TRBV18	.	.	TRBJ2-2	CASSPRPRGAGELFF	TGTGCCAGCTCACCAAGACCCAGGGGAGCCGGGGAGCTGTTTTTT
13	TRBV30	.	TRBD2	TRBJ2-1	CAWGTSGRYEQFF	TGTGCCTGGGGGACTAGCGGGAGATACGAGCAGTTCTTC
16	TRBV11-3	few	TRBD1	TRBJ2-2	CASSGTDTIRTGELFF	TGTGCCAGCAGCGGGACAGACACCATTCGGACCGGGGAGCTGTTTTTT
15	TRBV30	.	.	TRBJ2-7	CAWSIFAGWFSEQYF	TGTGCCTGGAGTATCTTCGCAGGGTGGTTTTCCGAGCAGTACTTC
13	TRBV11-2	.	.	TRBJ2-2	CASSFLSTGELFF	TGTGCCAGCAGCTTCCTCAGCACCGGGGAGCTGTTTTTT
14	TRBV29-1	.	TRBD1	TRBJ2-2	CSGTGLSNTGELFF	TGCAGCGGGACAGGCCTATCGAACACCGGGGAGCTGTTTTTT
15	TRBV9	.	.	TRBJ1-2	CASSVGVQSNYGYTF	TGTGCCAGCAGCGTAGGAGTCCAATCTAACTATGGCTACACCTTC
13	TRBV12-5	.	.	TRBJ1-6	CASAFNEDSPLHF	TGTGCTAGTGCCTTTAACGAGGATTCACCCCTCCACTTT
15	TRBV10-3	.	TRBD2	TRBJ2-7	CAISVGAGEVYEQYF	TGTGCCATCAGTGTCGGAGCGGGAGAGGTCTACGAGCAGTACTTC
13	TRBV19	.	TRBD1	TRBJ1-2	CASGTGLSYGYTF	TGTGCCAGTGGGACAGGGCTCAGCTATGGCTACACCTTC
13	TRBV19	.	.	TRBJ1-1	CASSIRENTEAFF	TGTGCCAGTAGTATCAGGGAGAACACTGAAGCTTTCTTT
16	TRBV18	.	TRBD1	TRBJ1-3	CASSPGTGNSGNTIYF	TGTGCCAGCTCACCAGGGACAGGAAACTCTGGAAACACCATATATTTT
16	TRBV24-1	.	TRBD2	TRBJ2-3	CATSDPSGTSPDTQYF	TGTGCCACCAGTGATCCGTCCGGGACTAGCCCAGATACGCAGTATTTT
14	TRBV11-3	.	.	TRBJ1-3	CAQPRIPSGNTIYF	TGTGCCCAGCCTAGAATCCCCTCTGGAAACACCATATATTTT
14	TRBV15	.	.	TRBJ1-5	CATTRGGLDQPQHF	TGTGCCACCACCCGGGGGGGGTTGGATCAGCCCCAGCATTTT
13	TRBV6-5	.	.	TRBJ1-2	CASNDRSAYGYTF	TGTGCCAGCAACGACAGGTCCGCCTATGGCTACACCTTC
15	TRBV19	.	.	TRBJ1-3	CASQGGARSGNTIYF	TGTGCCTCCCAGGGTGGAGCTCGCTCTGGAAACACCATATATTTT